The text below deals with one T cell receptor (beta chain). This clonotype was seen at least ten times. Its antigen specificity is not known. No clone much larger than this one lies a single base away; base qualities are absent. The time point label, as the study defines it: sample taken at primary tumor resection. Samples were obtained from approximately 70 patients with early-stage, untreated non-small cell lung cancer from the lung TRACERx cohort. Whole RNA extracted from tumor and nontumor lung tissue, or from cryopreserved PBMC samples, was used for TCR sequencing without cell sorting. Patients were selected for TCR sequencing only if sufficient RNA was available from at least two tumor regions. The library relied on 5' RACE. Instrument used: NextSeq 500. To allow correction of PCR and sequencing errors, the TCR library protocol tagged every TCR cDNA molecule with a unique molecular identifier. On the study's bioinformatics: Decombinator tools were used for TCR identification, UMI-based error correction and CDR3 extraction. TCRs above a frequency of 2 per 1,000, corresponding to the top 1% of the tumor frequency distribution, were defined as expanded. Renyi diversity was computed with the R vegan package after each repertoire had been subsampled 100 times to 5,000 TCRs. CDR3 similarity networks were built from amino acid triplet string-kernel similarity, with CDR3s being connected when pairwise similarity was above 0.82. TCRdb reprocessing: public reads trimmed at Q25 with fastp, clones called with MiXCR, in-frame beta chains kept. Each CDR3 protein gets just one entry, which takes the most common genes and DNA from the rows behind it. TCRdb assigned the V and J calls; the authors' analysis was not used. This sample gives tens of thousands of distinct CDR3 sequences in total; roughly 13% of them show up just once. The ten most abundant clones make up about 60% of the sample.

This record comes from a study of spatial heterogeneity in lung cancer (dated by TCRdb to between 2018 and 2021). About the full investigation: Beta-chain transcripts were consistently detected in greater numbers than alpha-chain transcripts, which likely reflects a higher abundance of beta-chain transcripts. In the raw uncorrected reads, each unique combination of TCR and UMI appeared more than ten times on average. TCR alpha and beta repertoires were quantitatively compared across multiple tumor regions, matched nontumor lung and blood in non-small cell lung cancer. The study linked features of the TCR repertoire to counts of nonsynonymous mutations, which were determined by whole-exome sequencing of tumor tissue. Both alpha and beta chains were TCR-sequenced in around 230 tumor regions, some 64 matched nontumor lung samples and 55 to 60 PBMC samples obtained at surgery. General findings and caveats noted by the study authors: Ubiquitous expanded tumor TCRs were found in blood more often at tumor resection than at routine follow-up. Confirming at a functional level the hypothesis that regional TCRs recognize regional mutations was considered to require additional single-cell paired TCR alpha and beta sequencing.

From the cysteine up to the phenylalanine, the CDR3 has a length of 14 residues. Only the CDR3 DNA is retained, 42 bases long and in frame from the first base. CDR1 and CDR2, per the germline V gene, are ENHRY and SYGVKD. The junction carries 10 bases between V and J, which are trimmed by 1 base and 6 bases respectively. This receptor was taken from a male donor with early-stage non-small cell lung cancer. The sequenced sample was PBMCs, obtained at surgery. The V and J segments used are TRBV10-3 and TRBJ2-1; a confident D gene designation cannot be given. CDR3 sequence: CAISEFGLSNEQFF. The DNA is as follows: TGTGCCATCAGTGAGTTTGGTCTTTCCAATGAGCAGTTCTTC.